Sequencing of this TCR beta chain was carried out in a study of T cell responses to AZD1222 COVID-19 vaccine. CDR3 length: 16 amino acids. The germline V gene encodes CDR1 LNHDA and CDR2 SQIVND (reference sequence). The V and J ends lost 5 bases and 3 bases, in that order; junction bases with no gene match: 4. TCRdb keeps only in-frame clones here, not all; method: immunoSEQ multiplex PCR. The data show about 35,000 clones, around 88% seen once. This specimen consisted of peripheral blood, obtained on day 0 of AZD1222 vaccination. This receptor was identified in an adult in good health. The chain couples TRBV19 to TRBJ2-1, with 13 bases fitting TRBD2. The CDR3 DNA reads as TGTGCCAGTAGTGGAAGGACTAGCGGGAGCTACAATGAGCAGTTCTTC. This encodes CASSGRTSGSYNEQFF.